The clone carrying this T cell receptor (beta chain) was counted ten times or more. This sample is part of a study of regulatory T cells in long-lasting Graves disease. Turning to the study itself: For a period under 3 months, newly diagnosed Graves' patients had taken antithyroid drugs.

HTBI primers from iRepertoire and Arm-PCR of CDR3 regions yielded the TCR beta libraries. Each CDR3 protein is one row after TCRdb ran MiXCR on the multiplex PCR reads. The table shows roughly 520,000 distinct CDR3 sequences, with about 11% occurring only once. Time point reported: newly diagnosed GD, antithyroid drugs for less than 3 months. RNA isolated from PBMCs was used to make the TCR library. The CDR3 totals 15 residues. V lost 5 bases and J lost 0, with 14 bases in between. Germline lookup yields CDR1 SEHNR and CDR2 FQNEAQ (reference sequence). These data were also filed under a second study, of T cells in Graves' hyperthyroidism and ophthalmopathy. This second study says: Stable hyperthyroidism was told apart from ophthalmopathy by a model built on 13 V-J features.

Sequences were derived from peripheral blood mononuclear cells (PBMCs), sampled at new diagnosis, from a patient treated with antithyroid drugs. This chain joins TRBV7-9 and TRBJ2-7; the D is unclear. The TCR originated in a woman in her thirties with Graves disease. DNA of the CDR3: TGTGCCAGCAGCCAGCCCCCCGAGTACTCCTACGAGCAGTACTTC. This translates into CASSQPPEYSYEQYF.